This T cell receptor (beta chain) derives from a study of radiotherapy plus CTLA-4 blockade in lung cancer (dated 2018 in TCRdb). The study in broad terms: Objective responses occurred in about 20% of enrolled patients, and less than 35% achieved disease control.

This clone appeared once. Its antigen is still unknown. There are no base qualities to consult, and no much larger clone falls within one base. The V end loses 1 base and the J end loses 9 bases, and a stretch of 19 bases separates them. The germline V gene (reference sequence) supplies CDR1 LNHDA and CDR2 SQIVND. There are 16 amino acids in the CDR3, from cysteine to phenylalanine inclusive. The entry retains the CDR3 DNA only, 48 bases that are in frame from base 1. Library method: the immunoSEQ multiplex PCR assay. Held by TCRdb, this immuneACCESS table contains in-frame sequences only and omits some clones. Under half of the omission traces to an unresolved V gene where checked; the cause of the rest is unknown. In all, the sample holds 75,000 to 100,000 clones, and roughly 88% of those were seen once. The ten largest clones add up to 4.9% of the sample. Summary of the overall study and its limitations: TCR clones derived from tumors expanded in peripheral blood after treatment with radiotherapy and ipilimumab. The strongest predictors of response, as reported, were early dynamic changes in blood T cell clones along with a rise in serum interferon-beta after radiation.

Focal radiation therapy combined with CTLA-4 blockade (ipilimumab) was tested in patients with chemo-refractory metastatic non-small-cell lung cancer. The V and J genes are TRBV19 and TRBJ2-1; the D gene is unclear. The receptor was isolated from a human donor with non-small cell lung cancer that progressed on radiotherapy plus ipilimumab. Sequenced material: peripheral blood, taken from a patient treated with radiotherapy plus ipilimumab. This receptor has the CDR3 CASSIGKQTPPGEQFF. The DNA reads TGTGCCAGTAGTATAGGGAAACAGACCCCCCCCGGTGAGCAGTTCTTC.